This TCR beta chain stems from a study of blood T cells in healthy people across ages. Alongside a J-beta primer mix, a sample-barcoded 5' primer served in a second PCR lasting about 7 to 11 cycles. TCRdb processed the 5' RACE reads anew with MiXCR; each CDR3 protein has one entry. Of 550,000 to 750,000 distinct CDR3 sequences in the sample, about 21% were seen once. A minimum of 6.5 million PBMCs was isolated per sample. CDR3 size: 13 residues. The V gene's germline CDR1 is SQVTM and CDR2 ANQGSEA. V was cut by 4 bases and J by 2 bases, with 12 bases left in between. The sequence was collected from a man between 65 and 80 years old in good health. The chain employs TRBV29-1 and TRBJ2-7, with D perhaps matching TRBD1 or TRBD2 (5 bases each). The sample comprised blood. CDR3: CSVGGEGAYEQYF. CDR3 DNA sequence: TGCAGCGTTGGAGGGGAAGGGGCCTACGAGCAGTACTTC.